These 27 T cell receptor beta chains were sequenced from one sample in a study of siplizumab effects on memory and regulatory T cells. Here immunoSEQ multiplex PCR was the method, and the copy in TCRdb shows in-frame clones only, minus some. The table shows about 120,000 clones, with just under 95% occurring only once. Sample: non-Treg CD4+ T cells sorted from blood. These receptor sequences come from a human donor in good health.

CDR3 sequence reads: CASSALAGVYEQYF. For the CDR3, the DNA is TGTGCCAGCAGTGCGCTAGCGGGGGTCTACGAGCAGTACTTC. The chain combines TRBV2 with TRBJ2-7; 10 nucleotides line up with TRBD2. The CDR3 spans 14 residues. The germline V gene encodes CDR1 SNHLY and CDR2 FYNNEI. After removal of 4 bases from V and 3 bases from J, the junction contained 3 bases not matched to a gene.

V gene TRBV4-1 combines with J gene TRBJ1-2; 7 positions match TRBD1. With V trimmed by 3 bases and J by 0 bases, 4 bases remained unmatched. This CDR3 comprises 15 residues. Germline assignment: CDR1 MGHRA and CDR2 YSYEKL. As DNA, the CDR3 is TGCGCCAGCAGCCACGCCGGGACAGCTAACTATGGCTACACCTTC. This codes for CASSHAGTANYGYTF.

This rearrangement joins TRBV4-3 to TRBJ1-4; D is possibly TRBD1 (6 bases). This CDR3 comprises 19 residues. The V end was cut by 0 bases, the J end by 2 bases, with 19 bases between. The germline CDR1 and CDR2 sequences are LGHNA and YSLEER. Here the CDR3 reads CASSQDLPTGGSTNEKLFF. As DNA, the CDR3 is TGCGCCAGCAGCCAAGACCTCCCGACAGGCGGGTCGACTAATGAAAAACTGTTTTTT.

This clone was recorded only once. At one end, the junction sequence differs from germline, possibly due to a read error. The genes are TRBV5-4 and TRBJ1-5; D not certain. Per germline, CDR1 SGHNT and CDR2 YYREEE (reference sequence). The CDR3 totals 14 residues. The CDR3 DNA reads as TGCGCCAGCAGCCAAGACTGGAGCAATCAGCCCCAGCATTTT. Translating gives CASSQDWSNQPQHF.

This clone was recorded only once. The chain has TRBV6-5 and TRBJ2-5, with 7 nucleotides matching TRBD1. Trimming at V came to 5 bases and at J to 6 bases, leaving 3 bases not matched to a gene. Per germline, CDR1 MNHEY and CDR2 SVGAGI. The CDR3 length is 12 residues. The CDR3 reads CASSKQGQTQYF. The CDR3 bases are TGTGCCAGCAGTAAACAGGGGCAGACCCAGTACTTC.

This clone was seen only once. The rearrangement uses TRBV4-1 and TRBJ2-7; perhaps TRBD2 as D (6 bases). V lost 4 bases to trimming and J lost 2 bases, with 12 bases between them. CDR3 length: 14 residues. Germline V gives CDR1 MGHRA, CDR2 YSYEKL. CDR3 amino acids: CASSRPGETYEQYF. The CDR3, as DNA: TGCGCCAGCAGCCGACCGGGAGAAACCTACGAGCAGTACTTC.

The chain carries TRBV5-1 and TRBJ2-5; D may be TRBD1 or TRBD2 (5 bases each). Germline V lookup: CDR1 SGHRS, CDR2 YFSETQ. V was cut by 6 bases and J by 3 bases, with 21 bases left in between. The CDR3 has 16 amino acids. DNA for the CDR3: TGCGCCAGCATCCGAGGGTCGACAGCACGTGAAGAGACCCAGTACTTC. Residues: CASIRGSTAREETQYF.

The chain recombines TRBV6-1 with TRBJ1-2; D remains unclear. The CDR3 has 14 residues. V was shortened by 6 bases and J by 4 bases, with 15 bases between the two germline ends. The V gene's germline CDR1 is MNHNS and CDR2 SASEGT. CDR3 residues: CASRSGGFGYGYTF. For the CDR3, the DNA is TGTGCCAGCAGGAGTGGAGGGTTTGGCTATGGCTACACCTTC.

The V gene is TRBV19, the J gene TRBJ1-4, with D possibly TRBD1 on 5 matching bases. V lost 5 bases and J lost 6, with 16 bases in between. Per the germline V gene, CDR1 is LNHDA and CDR2 is SQIVND (reference sequence). The CDR3 spans 15 residues. CDR3 DNA: TGTGCCAGTAGTCCGTTGGGGGGGTTTGATGAAAAACTGTTTTTT. This gives the protein CASSPLGGFDEKLFF.

The chain has TRBV11-2 and TRBJ2-7, with a possible D match to TRBD1 (5 bases). The germline V and J ends were trimmed by 8 bases and 6 bases, with 17 bases remaining between them. The CDR3 is 13 residues long. The germline V gene encodes CDR1 SGHAT and CDR2 FQNNGV. DNA of the CDR3: TGTGCCAGCGGATCTGTCAGGGAAGGCGAGCAGTACTTC. Translated: CASGSVREGEQYF.

The CDR3 bases are TGTGCCTGGAGTGTACTAGGCAGGGGGAATGAAAAACTGTTTTTT. Its protein is CAWSVLGRGNEKLFF. This chain connects TRBV30 to TRBJ1-4; 7 positions match TRBD1. The CDR3 is 15 residues long. The trim removed 0 bases at V and 5 bases at J, leaving 6 bases unmatched. CDR1 and CDR2 from the germline V gene are GTSNPN and SVGIG (reference sequence).

This clone has just one count. V and J are TRBV25-1 and TRBJ1-3, with 9 nucleotides matching TRBD1. Germline V gives CDR1 MGHDK, CDR2 SYGVNS. The V gene end was trimmed by 8 bases and the J gene end by 3 bases; junction bases not matched to a gene: 5. This CDR3 is 14 amino acids long. The CDR3 region is CASAGTGIGNTIYF. In nucleotides, the CDR3 is TGTGCCAGCGCCGGGACAGGGATTGGAAACACCATATATTTT.

This clone is a singleton in its sample. The rearrangement uses TRBV7-9 and TRBJ2-7; D is perhaps TRBD1 (5 bases). Germline CDR1 reads SEHNR; CDR2 reads FQNEAQ (reference sequence). V gave up 3 bases and J gave up 6 bases, with 12 bases separating them. The CDR3 runs 13 residues. DNA for the CDR3: TGTGCCAGCAGCTTTTCTGGGGCACTCGAGCAGTACTTC. It codes for CASSFSGALEQYF.

The chain employs TRBV7-2 and TRBJ2-3; the match to TRBD2 covers 9 bases. Germline V gene data show CDR1 as SGHTA and CDR2 as FQGNSA. The CDR3 is 15 amino acids. V shed 5 bases and J 7 bases; nucleotides not matched to a gene: 10. The DNA for the CDR3 is TGTGCCAGCAGCCTCGGGGCGGGGGGGCCAAATACGCAGTATTTT. It yields the protein CASSLGAGGPNTQYF.

The V call is TRBV5-1, the J call TRBJ1-6; no clear D. Trimming took off 0 bases at V and 9 bases at J, with 13 bases between the two ends. Germline CDR1 SGHRS, CDR2 YFSETQ. The CDR3 extends over 15 amino acids. CDR3 coding DNA: TGCGCCAGCAGCTTGGCGGTCGGCTCTGGTTCACCCCTCCACTTT. Amino acid sequence: CASSLAVGSGSPLHF.

The CDR3 here is CAWSGGRDEAFF. The CDR3 DNA sequence: TGTGCCTGGTCAGGGGGCCGGGATGAAGCTTTCTTT. The chain is built from TRBV30 and TRBJ1-1, with 8 bases fitting TRBD1. With 5 bases clipped from V and 7 bases from J, the junction kept 6 bases outside the gene matches. The CDR3 length is 12 residues. The germline V gene encodes CDR1 GTSNPN and CDR2 SVGIG (reference sequence).

V gene TRBV10-2 combines with J gene TRBJ2-1, with 12 bases that match TRBD2. This CDR3 region has 15 residues. Germline assignment: CDR1 WSHSY and CDR2 SAAADI. Trimming removed 5 bases from V and 4 bases from J; junction bases left unmatched: 3. The CDR3 DNA reads TGCGCCAGCAGTTCCGGGACTAGCGGGTACAATGAGCAGTTCTTC. Residues: CASSSGTSGYNEQFF.

This clone was counted a few times. The V call is TRBV29-1, the J call TRBJ2-7, with TRBD2 as a possible D gene (5 bases). V lost 6 bases and J lost 3, with 9 bases in between. CDR3 length: 11 amino acids. Germline V lookup: CDR1 SQVTM, CDR2 ANQGSEA. The CDR3 loop is CSVATSYEQYF. The CDR3 DNA reads as TGCAGCGTGGCCACTAGCTACGAGCAGTACTTC.

V is TRBV9 and J is TRBJ2-5; 10 bases are a match to TRBD2. V lost 4 bases, J lost 4 bases, and 7 bases stayed unmatched. The germline V gene encodes CDR1 SGDLS and CDR2 YYNGEE. This CDR3 contains 15 residues. Written as DNA, the CDR3 is TGTGCCAGCAGCCAAGCGGGGGGGCCCGTAGAGACCCAGTACTTC. Protein: CASSQAGGPVETQYF.

The chain employs TRBV7-2 and TRBJ2-3; 8 bases agree with TRBD1. This CDR3 spans 17 amino acids. The germline gives CDR1 SGHTA, CDR2 FQGNSA. Unmatched junction bases numbered 5, after V lost 0 bases and J lost 0 bases. CDR3 DNA sequence: TGTGCCAGCAGCTTAGCACCGGGACAGGTTAGCACAGATACGCAGTATTTT. Protein sequence: CASSLAPGQVSTDTQYF. Drawing the rest from reference TRBV7-2 and TRBJ2-3, the complete variable domain is GAGVSQSPSNKVTEKGKDVELRCDPISGHTALYWYRQSLGQGLEFLIYFQGNSAPDKSGLPSDRFSAERTGGSVSTLTIQRTQQEDSAVYLCASSLAPGQVSTDTQYFGPGTRLTVL.

This sequence joins TRBV11-2 and TRBJ2-3; TRBD1 agrees at 8 bases. After removal of 1 base from V and 0 bases from J, the junction contained 3 bases not matched to a gene. The CDR3 length is 16 residues. The germline V gene has CDR1 SGHAT and CDR2 FQNNGV. The CDR3 nucleotides are TGTGCCAGCAGCTTAGTGTGGGACAGGAGCACAGATACGCAGTATTTT. It encodes CASSLVWDRSTDTQYF.

The chain combines TRBV7-2 with TRBJ2-7, with D hard to call. The CDR3 contains 13 residues. V shed 2 bases and J shed 1 base, with 6 bases lying between them. CDR1 is SGHTA and CDR2 is FQGNSA in the germline V gene. The CDR3, as DNA: TGTGCCAGCAGCTTAACCGAATCCTACGAGCAGTACTTC. Translation gives CASSLTESYEQYF.

The chain couples TRBV6-1 to TRBJ2-7; TRBD2 agrees at 12 bases. The V segment lost 4 bases and the J segment 5 bases; nucleotides outside the gene matches: 6. The CDR3 spans 15 residues. CDR1 and CDR2 from the germline V gene are MNHNS and SASEGT. CDR3 in amino acids: CASSGGLAGRDEQYF. In nucleotides, the CDR3 is TGTGCCAGCAGTGGAGGACTAGCGGGGCGCGACGAGCAGTACTTC.

The chain uses TRBV6-5 and TRBJ1-2, with TRBD1 as a possible D gene (5 bases). This CDR3 comprises 12 residues. V lost 4 bases, J lost 4 bases, and 7 bases lay in between. Germline V gene lookup returns CDR1 MNHEY and CDR2 SVGAGI. This CDR3 is CASSSDSYGYTF. DNA of the CDR3: TGTGCCAGCAGTTCCGACAGCTATGGCTACACCTTC.

This chain links TRBV19 with TRBJ2-2, with D tentatively TRBD1 (5 bases). The germline V and J ends were trimmed by 7 bases and 8 bases, with 8 bases remaining between them. The CDR3 runs to 11 residues. Germline CDR1 LNHDA, CDR2 SQIVND (reference sequence). The CDR3 reads CASNRQGELFF. DNA of the CDR3: TGTGCCAGTAACCGACAGGGGGAGCTGTTTTTT.

The rearrangement links TRBV21-1 to TRBJ2-5; no check of the table's D call, TRBD1, against the DNA was made. TRBV21-1 is shown as a pseudogene. CDR3 size: 11 residues. The CDR3 loop reads CASSLGETQYF. Written as DNA, the CDR3 is TGTGCCAGCAGCCTGGGCGAGACCCAGTACTTC.

This clone showed up just once. The J gene is TRBJ1-5, the V gene TRBV4-1; 10 bases are shared with TRBD1. This CDR3 comprises 14 residues. The V and J ends lost 5 bases and 4 bases, in that order; junction bases with no gene match: 2. Per germline, CDR1 MGHRA and CDR2 YSYEKL. In DNA form, the CDR3 reads TGCGCCAGCAGCTTGGACAGGGGGAATCAGCCCCAGCATTTT. As protein: CASSLDRGNQPQHF.